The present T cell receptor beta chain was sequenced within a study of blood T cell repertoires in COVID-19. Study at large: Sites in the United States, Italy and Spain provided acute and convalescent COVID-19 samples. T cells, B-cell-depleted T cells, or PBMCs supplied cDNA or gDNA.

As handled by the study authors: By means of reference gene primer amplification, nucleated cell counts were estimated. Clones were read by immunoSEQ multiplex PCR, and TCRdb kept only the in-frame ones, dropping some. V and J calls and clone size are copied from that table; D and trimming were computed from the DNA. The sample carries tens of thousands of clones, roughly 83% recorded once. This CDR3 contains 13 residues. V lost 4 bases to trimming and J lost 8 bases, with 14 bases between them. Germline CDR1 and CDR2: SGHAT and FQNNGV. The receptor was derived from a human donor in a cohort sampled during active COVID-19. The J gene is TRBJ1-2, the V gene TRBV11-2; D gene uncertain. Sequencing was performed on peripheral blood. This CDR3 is CASSSLSYRGYTF. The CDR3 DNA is TGTGCCAGCAGCTCCTTATCCTATCGAGGCTACACCTTC.